This passage covers 13 T cell receptor beta chains from one sample sequenced in a study of T cells expressing NK-cell markers. TCRdb reprocessed the 5' RACE reads, keeping one entry per CDR3 protein, no DNA. Its table records about 370,000 distinct CDR3 sequences. The sequenced sample was blood T cells: a sorted CD56 or NKG2C T cell subset, CD4+ or CD8+ T cells, or bulk PBMC T cells (not recorded which). The receptors derive from a woman aged 45 to 65 in good health.

The chain combines TRBV4-1 with TRBJ2-2. The germline V gene has CDR1 MGHRA and CDR2 YSYEKL. CDR3 length: 14 amino acids. CDR3 in amino acids: CASSQEGRTGELFF.

The genes are TRBV28 and TRBJ1-1; checking the TCRdb D call of TRBD1 is not possible without DNA. This CDR3 spans 13 amino acids. Per the germline V gene, CDR1 is MDHEN and CDR2 is SYDVKM. CDR3 amino acids: CASTGAGNTEAFF.

The chain links TRBV20-1 to TRBJ2-3. The CDR3 covers 15 residues. The germline gives CDR1 DFQATT, CDR2 SNEGSKA (reference sequence). The CDR3 region is CSARVSRLRTDTQYF.

This chain joins TRBV10-3 and TRBJ2-1; the D call from TCRdb, TRBD1, cannot be confirmed without DNA. The CDR3 runs 14 residues. CDR1 and CDR2 (germline): ENHRY, SYGVKD. The CDR3: CAISDLTAANEQFF.

This sequence joins TRBV6-5 and TRBJ1-4; checking the TCRdb D call of TRBD1 is not possible without DNA. The CDR3 runs to 18 residues. From germline, CDR1 is MNHEY and CDR2 SVGAGI. CDR3 amino acids: CASSYRGQGIATNEKLFF.

This rearrangement joins TRBV7-8 to TRBJ1-1. Germline lookup yields CDR1 SGHVS and CDR2 FQNEAQ. CDR3 size: 14 residues. CDR3 loop: CASSYLGWNAEAFF.

The J gene is TRBJ1-5, the V gene TRBV24-1. Germline V CDR1 and CDR2: KGHDR, SFDVKD. This CDR3 spans 14 amino acids. The chain's CDR3 is CATAEGTQDQPQHF.

The rearrangement links TRBV5-4 to TRBJ2-1. CDR1 is SGHNT, CDR2 YYREEE, per germline (reference sequence). This CDR3 spans 14 amino acids. The CDR3 reads CASSLEAEYNEQFF. The variable domain in full, with the rest retrieved from reference TRBV5-4 and TRBJ2-1, is ETGVTQSPTHLIKTRGQQVTLRCSSQSGHNTVSWYQQALGQGPQFIFQYYREEENGRGNFPPRFSGLQFPNYSSELNVNALELDDSALYLCASSLEAEYNEQFFGPGTRLTVL.

This sequence joins TRBV4-1 and TRBJ2-1; TCRdb indicates TRBD2, and absent DNA this call remains unverified. Germline V gene data show CDR1 as MGHRA and CDR2 as YSYEKL. There are 18 residues in the CDR3. The chain's CDR3 is CASSQLGGRTSGAHEQFF.

This chain joins TRBV20-1 and TRBJ2-1. The CDR3 covers 11 residues. Per germline, CDR1 DFQATT and CDR2 SNEGSKA (reference sequence). CDR3 sequence reads: CSAISWDEQFF.

This sequence joins TRBV20-1 and TRBJ2-1. CDR3 size: 11 residues. Per germline, CDR1 DFQATT and CDR2 SNEGSKA (reference sequence). The CDR3 reads CSADHGGEQFF.

The chain carries TRBV20-1 and TRBJ2-1; as DNA is missing, the TRBD2 call by TCRdb cannot be tested. The CDR3 runs to 16 residues. In germline, CDR1 is DFQATT, CDR2 SNEGSKA (reference sequence). CDR3 amino acids: CSARDTSGRAMYEQFF.

The chain uses TRBV11-3 and TRBJ1-4. Germline CDR1 and CDR2: SGHNT and YENEEA. This CDR3 contains 13 residues. This chain's CDR3 is CASSLGRTGKLFF.